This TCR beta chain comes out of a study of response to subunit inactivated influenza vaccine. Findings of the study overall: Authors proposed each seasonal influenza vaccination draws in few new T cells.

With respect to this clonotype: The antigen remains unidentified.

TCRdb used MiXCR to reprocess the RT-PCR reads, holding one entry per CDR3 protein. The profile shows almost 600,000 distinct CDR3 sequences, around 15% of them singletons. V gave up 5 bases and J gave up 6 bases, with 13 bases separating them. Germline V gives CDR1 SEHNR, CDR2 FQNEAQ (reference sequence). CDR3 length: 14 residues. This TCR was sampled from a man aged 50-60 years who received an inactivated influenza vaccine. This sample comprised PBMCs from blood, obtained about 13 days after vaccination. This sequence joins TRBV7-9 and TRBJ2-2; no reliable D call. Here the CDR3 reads CASSPIRRAGELFF. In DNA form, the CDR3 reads TGTGCCAGCAGCCCGATCCGACGGGCCGGGGAGCTGTTTTTT.